Following are 26 T cell receptor beta chains from one sample sequenced in a study of blood T cell repertoires in COVID-19. Assay: immunoSEQ multiplex PCR; the TCRdb copy retains only in-frame clones and omits some. The data show some 150,000 clones, approximately 90% seen once. Sequencing was carried out using PBMCs or T cells enriched from blood (not recorded which). The receptor set was obtained from a woman aged 25-40 years with acute COVID-19.

The rearrangement links TRBV4-3 to TRBJ2-3; no firm D call. This CDR3 has 13 residues. Trimming cost V 1 base and J 2 bases, with 4 bases left between them. Germline lookup yields CDR1 LGHNA and CDR2 YSLEER. The CDR3 nucleotides read TGCGCCAGCAGCCAAGTCTCCACAGATACGCAGTATTTT. This gives the protein CASSQVSTDTQYF.

V gene TRBV24-1 combines with J gene TRBJ2-2; D call uncertain. Between the trimmed V and J ends, which lost 5 bases and 8 bases, there was a span of 5 bases. The CDR3 is 11 residues long. CDR1 is KGHDR and CDR2 is SFDVKD in the germline V gene. Here the CDR3 reads CATSVLGELFF. CDR3 nucleotides: TGTGCCACCAGTGTCTTGGGGGAGCTGTTTTTT.

The chain is built from TRBV18 and TRBJ1-2; D not resolved. Germline-derived CDR1 and CDR2 are KGHSH and LQKENI. Trimming shortened V by 3 bases and J by 8 bases, and 16 bases separated the two germline ends. This CDR3 is built from 14 residues. This chain's CDR3 is CASSPFEADTGYTF. The CDR3 bases are TGTGCCAGCTCACCCTTCGAAGCTGATACGGGCTACACCTTC.

This chain joins TRBV27 and TRBJ1-1; no clear D gene. The V and J ends lost 7 bases and 1 base respectively, with 13 bases between them. Germline V gene sequence: CDR1 MNHEY, CDR2 SMNVEV (reference sequence). The CDR3 totals 14 residues. The CDR3 region has the DNA TGTGCCAGCACCCCGAGGGAATCGAACACTGAAGCTTTCTTT. As protein: CASTPRESNTEAFF.

This clone was recorded a few times. The rearrangement joins TRBV15 to TRBJ2-7, with 12 nucleotides matching TRBD2. CDR1 and CDR2 from the germline V gene are LNHNV and YYDKDF (reference sequence). The CDR3 extends over 16 amino acids. Trimming removed 0 bases from V and 4 bases from J; junction bases left unmatched: 4. CDR3 sequence: CATSREGLAGSYEQYF. The CDR3 DNA reads as TGTGCCACCAGCAGAGAGGGACTAGCGGGTTCTTACGAGCAGTACTTC.

This chain links TRBV7-2 with TRBJ2-5, with 13 bases aligning to TRBD2. Trimming at V came to 4 bases and at J to 5 bases, leaving 7 bases not matched to a gene. This CDR3 contains 16 residues. Per the germline V gene, CDR1 is SGHTA and CDR2 is FQGNSA. CDR3 amino acids: CASSSTSGRAAETQYF. In nucleotides, the CDR3 is TGTGCCAGCAGCTCTACTAGCGGGAGGGCGGCGGAGACCCAGTACTTC.

The chain carries TRBV28 and TRBJ1-4, with a possible D match to TRBD1 (6 bases). V gave up 1 base and J gave up 6 bases, with 18 bases separating them. Germline values: CDR1 MDHEN, CDR2 SYDVKM. This CDR3 is built from 17 residues. The DNA of the CDR3 is TGTGCCAGCAGTTTATTACCGCAGACAGGAGGAGATGAAAAACTGTTTTTT. It yields the protein CASSLLPQTGGDEKLFF.

The chain employs TRBV19 and TRBJ1-5, with 8 bases identical to TRBD1. CDR3 length equals 17 residues. J lost 2 bases, V lost 1 base, and 7 bases had no gene match. In germline, CDR1 is LNHDA, CDR2 SQIVND (reference sequence). CDR3 DNA sequence: TGTGCCAGTAGTATAGTCCCCTACAGGGGGGGCAATCAGCCCCAGCATTTT. Its translation is CASSIVPYRGGNQPQHF.

This clone was found a few times. The V gene is TRBV7-9, the J gene TRBJ1-5, with 9 bases aligning to TRBD1. The CDR3 is 15 amino acids. The germline V gene has CDR1 SEHNR and CDR2 FQNEAQ (reference sequence). With V trimmed by 5 bases and J by 4 bases, 6 bases remained unmatched. This CDR3 is CASSLGDRENQPQHF. The CDR3 region has the DNA TGTGCCAGCAGCCTCGGGGACAGGGAAAATCAGCCCCAGCATTTT.

The chain uses TRBV7-2 and TRBJ2-2, with TRBD1 matching 10 bases. The CDR3 contains 15 residues. After removal of 5 bases from V and 0 bases from J, the junction contained 0 bases not matched to a gene. Germline CDR1 reads SGHTA; CDR2 reads FQGNSA. DNA of the CDR3: TGTGCCAGCAGCGACAGGGGGCCGAACACCGGGGAGCTGTTTTTT. Protein sequence: CASSDRGPNTGELFF.

The chain has TRBV27 and TRBJ2-7; 7 positions match TRBD2. Trimming removed 11 bases from V and 4 bases from J; junction bases left unmatched: 14. CDR3 length: 14 amino acids. Germline values: CDR1 MNHEY, CDR2 SMNVEV (reference sequence). The DNA of the CDR3 is TGTGCCTCGAGTCGGGAGGCCACCGGGTACGAGCAGTACTTC. Translation: CASSREATGYEQYF.

V and J are TRBV7-8 and TRBJ2-7, with 9 bases matching TRBD1. The CDR3 has 15 amino acids. The germline gives CDR1 SGHVS, CDR2 FQNEAQ. Germline trimming cut 0 bases from V and 2 bases from J; bases unmatched to any gene: 2. For the CDR3, the DNA is TGTGCCAGCAGCTTAGCGGGGGACAGGGCCTACGAGCAGTACTTC. Protein sequence: CASSLAGDRAYEQYF.

The V gene is TRBV4-2, the J gene TRBJ1-1; tentatively, D is TRBD1 (6 bases). Germline V lookup: CDR1 LGHNA, CDR2 YNFKEQ. The CDR3 has 20 residues. V was pared by 1 base and J by 0 bases, with 24 bases between. CDR3 in DNA: TGTGCCAGCAGCCAAGCACAGGGTCTGTCAGTGGTCGACCTGAACACTGAAGCTTTCTTT. It yields the protein CASSQAQGLSVVDLNTEAFF.

The chain links TRBV11-3 to TRBJ2-1; D is undetermined. V lost 6 bases and J 6 bases, leaving 18 bases between the germline ends. From germline, CDR1 is SGHNT and CDR2 YENEEA. CDR3 size: 15 residues. The chain's CDR3 is CASSPRHSRGNEQFF. The CDR3 bases are TGTGCCAGCAGTCCCCGCCACTCTAGAGGCAATGAGCAGTTCTTC.

This rearrangement joins TRBV5-6 to TRBJ2-7; D is unresolved. The CDR3 contains 11 residues. V shed 1 base and J shed 6 bases, with 5 bases lying between them. The germline CDR1 and CDR2 sequences are SGHDT and YYEEEE. The CDR3 spells CASSLSSEQYF. The CDR3 nucleotides are TGTGCCAGCAGCTTGTCCAGCGAGCAGTACTTC.

This clone appeared once. V is TRBV11-3 and J is TRBJ2-2; TRBD2 aligns across 13 bases. J gave up 6 bases and V 4 bases, and 8 bases lay outside the gene matches. CDR1 and CDR2 (germline): SGHNT, YENEEA. CDR3 length: 17 amino acids. CDR3 in amino acids: CASSSGTSGRASGELFF. The CDR3 nucleotides are TGTGCCAGCAGCTCCGGAACTAGCGGGAGGGCCTCCGGGGAGCTGTTTTTT.

The CDR3: CASSRGRVNEKLFF. CDR3 in DNA: TGTGCCAGCAGCCGAGGGCGAGTAAATGAAAAACTGTTTTTT. The chain links TRBV3-1 (or the pseudogene TRBV3-2) to TRBJ1-4; D not resolved. V lost 4 bases and J 5 bases, leaving 11 bases between the germline ends. Germline lookup yields CDR1 LGHDT and CDR2 YNNKEL (reference sequence). This CDR3 comprises 14 residues.

The chain couples TRBV5-8 to TRBJ1-4; maybe TRBD1 (5 bases). Trimming cost V 4 bases and J 10 bases, with 14 bases left between them. Germline V gene lookup returns CDR1 SGHTS and CDR2 YDEGEE. The CDR3 is 13 amino acids. In DNA form, the CDR3 reads TGTGCCAGCAGCGGGGGGGGAATCGGAAAACTGTTTTTT. Amino acids: CASSGGGIGKLFF.

The chain employs TRBV28 and TRBJ1-5; the D is unclear. V was trimmed by 3 bases and J by 5 bases, leaving 5 bases between them. The germline CDR1 and CDR2 sequences are MDHEN and SYDVKM. The CDR3 is 12 amino acids. The CDR3 sequence is CASSFVDQPQHF. CDR3 DNA sequence: TGTGCCAGCAGTTTTGTCGATCAGCCCCAGCATTTT.

This sequence joins TRBV5-1 and TRBJ2-1; 7 nucleotides match TRBD1. V was clipped by 7 bases and J by 3 bases; unmatched bases: 7. CDR1 SGHRS and CDR2 YFSETQ come from the germline V gene. This CDR3 has 14 amino acids. This chain's CDR3 is CASWGQSGYNEQFF. The DNA of the CDR3 is TGCGCCAGCTGGGGACAGTCCGGCTACAATGAGCAGTTCTTC. Variable domain in full (rest from reference TRBV5-1 and TRBJ2-1): KAGVTQTPRYLIKTRGQQVTLSCSPISGHRSVSWYQQTPGQGLQFLFEYFSETQRNKGNFPGRFSGRQFSNSRSEMNVSTLELGDSALYLCASWGQSGYNEQFFGPGTRLTVL.

V and J are TRBV2 and TRBJ2-5; the match to TRBD2 covers 9 bases. CDR1 is SNHLY and CDR2 is FYNNEI in the germline V gene. This CDR3 is built from 14 residues. V lost 6 bases to trimming and J lost 5 bases; unmatched junction nucleotides: 7. The DNA of the CDR3 is TGTGCCAGCAGCAAACTAGCGGGCGATGAGACCCAGTACTTC. The encoded protein is CASSKLAGDETQYF.

This chain uses TRBV2 with TRBJ2-1; D uncertain. This CDR3 contains 13 residues. The V and J ends lost 4 bases and 6 bases respectively, with 10 bases between them. Germline values: CDR1 SNHLY, CDR2 FYNNEI. The CDR3 loop reads CASSGGAGNEQFF. For the CDR3, the DNA is TGTGCCAGCAGTGGAGGCGCCGGCAATGAGCAGTTCTTC.

The V gene is TRBV11-2, the J gene TRBJ2-7; D perhaps matches TRBD1 (5 bases). Germline V CDR1 and CDR2: SGHAT, FQNNGV. Trimming stripped 4 bases from V and 0 bases from J, with 10 bases between. The CDR3 loop spans 14 amino acids. The CDR3 nucleotides read TGTGCCAGCAGCTCGACAGTGTCCTCCTACGAGCAGTACTTC. Its protein is CASSSTVSSYEQYF.

The chain has TRBV5-1 and TRBJ2-7; 8 bases are a match to TRBD1. The CDR3 loop spans 17 amino acids. V trimming: 2 bases; J trimming: 7 bases; junction bases outside the gene matches: 17. CDR1 is SGHRS, CDR2 YFSETQ, per germline. CDR3 protein: CASSFTALGQGAGEQYF. CDR3 in DNA: TGCGCCAGCAGCTTTACCGCTTTAGGGCAGGGGGCGGGAGAGCAGTACTTC.

The chain has TRBV5-6 and TRBJ1-3, with 10 bases matching TRBD1. The CDR3 length is 15 residues. Trimming took 3 bases from V and 3 from J; bases not matched to a gene: 3. Germline V lookup: CDR1 SGHDT, CDR2 YYEEEE. CDR3 residues: CASSSTGGSGNTIYF. The CDR3 bases are TGTGCCAGCAGCTCGACAGGGGGCAGTGGAAACACCATATATTTT. Variable domain in full (rest from reference TRBV5-6 and TRBJ1-3): DAGVTQSPTHLIKTRGQQVTLRCSPKSGHDTVSWYQQALGQGPQFIFQYYEEEERQRGNFPDRFSGHQFPNYSSELNVNALLLGDSALYLCASSSTGGSGNTIYFGEGSWLTVV.

CDR3 loop: CAWSVRGGSGEQYF. The CDR3 DNA reads as TGTGCCTGGAGTGTACGGGGGGGGAGTGGCGAGCAGTACTTC. V is TRBV30 and J is TRBJ2-7, with TRBD2 matching 8 bases. The CDR3 sequence is 14 residues long. Unmatched junction bases numbered 7, after V lost 0 bases and J lost 6 bases. Per germline, CDR1 GTSNPN and CDR2 SVGIG (reference sequence).